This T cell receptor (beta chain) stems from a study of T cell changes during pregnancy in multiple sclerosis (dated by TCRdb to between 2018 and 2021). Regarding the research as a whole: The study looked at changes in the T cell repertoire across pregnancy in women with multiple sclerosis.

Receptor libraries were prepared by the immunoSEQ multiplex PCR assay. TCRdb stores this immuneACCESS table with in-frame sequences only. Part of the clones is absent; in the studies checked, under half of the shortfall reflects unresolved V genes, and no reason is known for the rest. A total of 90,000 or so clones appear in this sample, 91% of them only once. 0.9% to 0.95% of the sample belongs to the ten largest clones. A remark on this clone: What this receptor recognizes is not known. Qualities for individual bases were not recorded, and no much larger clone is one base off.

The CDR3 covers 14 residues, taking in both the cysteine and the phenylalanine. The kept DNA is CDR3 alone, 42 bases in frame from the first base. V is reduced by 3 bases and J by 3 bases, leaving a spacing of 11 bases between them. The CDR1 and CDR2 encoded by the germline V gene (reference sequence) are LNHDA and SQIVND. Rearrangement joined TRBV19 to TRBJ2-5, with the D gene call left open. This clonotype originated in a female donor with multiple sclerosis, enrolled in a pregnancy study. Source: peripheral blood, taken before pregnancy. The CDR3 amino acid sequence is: CASSIDFTEETQYF. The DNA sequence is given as TGTGCCAGTAGTATCGACTTTACCGAAGAGACCCAGTACTTC.